The 22 T cell receptor beta chains below come from one sample, sequenced in a study of blood T cell repertoires in COVID-19. Profiling relied on immunoSEQ multiplex PCR, and the TCRdb table lists in-frame clones only, not all of them. The sample yields over 200,000 clones, around 82% seen once. The specimen was peripheral blood. The receptor source for this set is an elderly man with acute or convalescent COVID-19.

This chain uses TRBV28 with TRBJ1-5; 7 nucleotides line up with TRBD1. The V segment lost 6 bases and the J segment 0 bases; nucleotides outside the gene matches: 5. The CDR3 is 15 residues long. Germline assignment: CDR1 MDHEN and CDR2 SYDVKM. The CDR3 nucleotides read TGTGCCAGCAGCCGGAGACAGGGTAGCAATCAGCCCCAGCATTTT. Translation gives CASSRRQGSNQPQHF.

The chain links TRBV7-2 to TRBJ1-5; no clear D gene. This CDR3 contains 16 residues. V was trimmed by 1 base and J by 9 bases, leaving 19 bases between them. Germline V lookup: CDR1 SGHTA, CDR2 FQGNSA. The CDR3 loop reads CASSLEAATTTRPQHF. The CDR3 DNA reads TGTGCCAGCAGCTTAGAAGCGGCAACCACAACGCGGCCCCAGCATTTT.

The sample holds a few counts of this clone. The rearrangement uses TRBV28 and TRBJ1-4, with D perhaps matching TRBD1 (5 bases). With 6 bases removed from V and 4 bases from J, the gap between germline ends came to 15 bases. The length of the CDR3 is 15 residues. The germline CDR1 and CDR2 sequences are MDHEN and SYDVKM. The CDR3: CASSRAGGSNEKLFF. CDR3 DNA: TGTGCCAGCAGCCGGGCGGGGGGGAGTAATGAAAAACTGTTTTTT.

This chain links TRBV10-3 with TRBJ1-5, with 9 bases matching TRBD1. The CDR3 spans 13 residues. Germline V gene lookup returns CDR1 ENHRY and CDR2 SYGVKD. V trimming: 10 bases; J trimming: 4 bases; junction bases outside the gene matches: 5. In DNA form, the CDR3 reads TGTGCCACCTCCGGGACAGGGAATCAGCCCCAGCATTTT. It translates to CATSGTGNQPQHF.

J is TRBJ2-3 and V is TRBV5-1; 7 bases agree with TRBD1. This CDR3 region has 15 residues. Trimming cost V 2 bases and J 2 bases; bases outside gene matches: 5. Germline-derived CDR1 and CDR2 are SGHRS and YFSETQ. The CDR3 reads CASSFGQAVTDTQYF. CDR3 DNA: TGCGCCAGCAGCTTCGGACAGGCAGTCACAGATACGCAGTATTTT.

The chain employs TRBV7-8 and TRBJ1-1; TRBD1 is a possible D gene (5 bases). The V gene's germline CDR1 is SGHVS and CDR2 FQNEAQ. This CDR3 is built from 12 residues. V was cut by 3 bases and J by 9 bases, with 11 bases left in between. The CDR3 protein is CASSLGQGKAFF. CDR3 coding DNA: TGTGCCAGCAGCTTGGGGCAGGGCAAAGCTTTCTTT.

This clone has more than one count but fewer than ten. The chain uses TRBV6-5 and TRBJ2-7; TRBD2 matches at 7 bases. The V gene end was trimmed by 8 bases and the J gene end by 2 bases; junction bases not matched to a gene: 0. Germline V lookup: CDR1 MNHEY, CDR2 SVGAGI. The CDR3 has 11 residues. The CDR3 sequence is CASAGAYEQYF. In nucleotides, the CDR3 is TGTGCCAGCGCGGGGGCCTACGAGCAGTACTTC.

CDR3 protein: CASSPLGHTNTEAFF. The CDR3 coding sequence is TGTGCCAGCAGTCCCTTGGGCCACACGAACACTGAAGCTTTCTTT. This chain links TRBV28 with TRBJ1-1; D call uncertain. The germline V gene encodes CDR1 MDHEN and CDR2 SYDVKM. The length of the CDR3 is 15 residues. Between the trimmed V and J ends, which lost 5 bases and 1 base, there was a span of 14 bases.

The chain recombines TRBV19 with TRBJ1-1; TRBD1 is a possible D gene (5 bases). This CDR3 is built from 17 residues. Germline V gives CDR1 LNHDA, CDR2 SQIVND (reference sequence). The ends were cut back, 6 bases at V and 0 bases at J, with 20 bases in the middle. The CDR3 loop reads CASRKKRQFTMNTEAFF. The CDR3 nucleotides read TGTGCCAGTAGGAAGAAGAGACAGTTTACTATGAACACTGAAGCTTTCTTT. The variable domain in full, completed from reference TRBV19 and TRBJ1-1, reads DGGITQSPKYLFRKEGQNVTLSCEQNLNHDAMYWYRQDPGQGLRLIYYSQIVNDFQKGDIAEGYSVSREKKESFPLTVTSAQKNPTAFYLCASRKKRQFTMNTEAFFGQGTRLTVV.

J is TRBJ1-2 and V is TRBV18; D possibly corresponds to TRBD1 (5 bases). V was cut by 2 bases and J by 5 bases, with 15 bases left in between. This CDR3 comprises 15 residues. Per germline, CDR1 KGHSH and CDR2 LQKENI. The CDR3 protein is CASSPRDGRGYGYTF. For the CDR3, the DNA is TGTGCCAGCTCACCAAGGGACGGACGGGGGTATGGCTACACCTTC.

The chain combines TRBV7-9 with TRBJ2-3; a possible D gene is TRBD1 (6 bases). Germline assignment: CDR1 SEHNR and CDR2 FQNEAQ (reference sequence). Trimming stripped 1 base from V and 7 bases from J, with 27 bases between. The CDR3 totals 19 residues. The CDR3 DNA reads as TGTGCCAGCAGCTTAGATGGTGGAGGACAGCACTCTAAGCGGAATACGCAGTATTTT. Protein: CASSLDGGGQHSKRNTQYF.

V is TRBV28 and J is TRBJ1-6; D is unresolved. Trimming removed 8 bases from V and 0 bases from J, with 5 bases in between. Germline values: CDR1 MDHEN, CDR2 SYDVKM. The CDR3 spans 13 residues. The CDR3 is CASLSSYNSPLHF. DNA of the CDR3: TGTGCCAGCCTCAGCTCCTATAATTCACCCCTCCACTTT.

The J gene is TRBJ2-2, the V gene TRBV5-1; D uncertain. CDR3 length: 15 residues. The germline V gene encodes CDR1 SGHRS and CDR2 YFSETQ. V lost 0 bases to trimming and J lost 1 base, with 7 bases between them. The CDR3 loop reads CASSLATKNTGELFF. CDR3 in DNA: TGCGCCAGCAGCTTGGCAACTAAGAACACCGGGGAGCTGTTTTTT. Full variable domain (remainder filled in from reference TRBV5-1 and TRBJ2-2): KAGVTQTPRYLIKTRGQQVTLSCSPISGHRSVSWYQQTPGQGLQFLFEYFSETQRNKGNFPGRFSGRQFSNSRSEMNVSTLELGDSALYLCASSLATKNTGELFFGEGSRLTVL.

The J gene is TRBJ1-6, the V gene TRBV7-2; D call uncertain. The V end was cut by 5 bases, the J end by 6 bases, with 14 bases between. Germline V gene lookup returns CDR1 SGHTA and CDR2 FQGNSA. CDR3 length: 15 residues. CDR3: CASSPSGQFNSPLHF. The CDR3 region has the DNA TGTGCCAGCAGCCCAAGTGGCCAGTTTAATTCACCCCTCCACTTT.

The chain has TRBV6-2 or TRBV6-3 and TRBJ1-5; D is uncertain. The germline V gene has CDR1 MNHEY and CDR2 SVGEGT. CDR3 length equals 19 residues. V was clipped by 2 bases and J by 2 bases, with 22 bases between them. The CDR3 DNA reads as TGTGCCAGCAGTTACCCCCGGACCGGATCGGGGATGGGCAATCAGCCCCAGCATTTT. Encoded protein: CASSYPRTGSGMGNQPQHF.

CDR3 amino acids: CAWSIGSNTGELFF. CDR3 nucleotide sequence: TGTGCCTGGAGTATCGGGAGCAACACCGGGGAGCTGTTTTTT. This chain joins TRBV30 and TRBJ2-2, with D maybe TRBD2 (6 bases). CDR1 and CDR2 from the germline V gene are GTSNPN and SVGIG (reference sequence). This CDR3 comprises 14 residues. V gave up 2 bases and J gave up 2 bases, with 9 bases separating them.

The rearrangement joins TRBV6-2 or TRBV6-3 to TRBJ2-5; D gene ambiguous. The V and J ends lost 0 bases and 0 bases respectively, with 11 bases between them. The CDR3 runs 16 residues. CDR1 and CDR2 (germline): MNHEY, SVGEGT. CDR3 loop: CASSYSLTIDQETQYF. CDR3 DNA sequence: TGTGCCAGCAGTTACTCCCTGACAATAGACCAAGAGACCCAGTACTTC.

This rearrangement joins TRBV7-6 to TRBJ2-3; D might be TRBD2 (5 bases). In germline, CDR1 is SGHVS, CDR2 FNYEAQ. This CDR3 is built from 13 residues. The V end lost 1 base, the J end lost 3 bases, and 5 bases lay between the germline ends. In DNA, the CDR3 is TGTGCCAGCAGCTTAGGGAGGACAGATACGCAGTATTTT. Translation: CASSLGRTDTQYF.

The genes are TRBV27 and TRBJ1-5, with a weak D call TRBD1 (6 bases). The CDR3 has 15 amino acids. From germline, CDR1 is MNHEY and CDR2 SMNVEV (reference sequence). V shed 5 bases and J shed 6 bases, with 17 bases lying between them. CDR3 region: CASSPIFDRTQPQHF. In nucleotides, the CDR3 is TGTGCCAGCAGTCCGATCTTCGACAGGACTCAGCCCCAGCATTTT.

The count of this clone is one. This sequence joins TRBV7-2 and TRBJ2-7; D is ambiguous. Germline lookup yields CDR1 SGHTA and CDR2 FQGNSA. V was trimmed by 5 bases and J by 3 bases, leaving 11 bases between them. The CDR3 runs to 13 residues. CDR3 protein: CASSPPSVYEQYF. CDR3 bases: TGTGCCAGCAGCCCGCCGTCGGTCTACGAGCAGTACTTC. Combining the CDR3 with reference TRBV7-2 and TRBJ2-7 gives the whole variable domain GAGVSQSPSNKVTEKGKDVELRCDPISGHTALYWYRQSLGQGLEFLIYFQGNSAPDKSGLPSDRFSAERTGGSVSTLTIQRTQQEDSAVYLCASSPPSVYEQYFGPGTRLTVT.

The rearrangement joins TRBV5-6 to TRBJ2-1; TRBD2 agrees at 7 bases. CDR3 length: 12 amino acids. Germline V gives CDR1 SGHDT, CDR2 YYEEEE. Unmatched junction bases numbered 5, after V lost 1 base and J lost 13 bases. Here the CDR3 reads CASSLTGGDQFF. DNA of the CDR3: TGTGCCAGCAGCTTGACGGGGGGAGATCAGTTCTTC.

This chain connects TRBV5-1 to TRBJ2-2; maybe TRBD2 (5 bases). The CDR3 contains 15 residues. Germline V CDR1 and CDR2: SGHRS, YFSETQ. Trimming removed 4 bases from V and 1 base from J, with 11 bases in between. CDR3 bases: TGCGCCAGCAGCCCTGGAGGCGAGAACACCGGGGAGCTGTTTTTT. This codes for CASSPGGENTGELFF.